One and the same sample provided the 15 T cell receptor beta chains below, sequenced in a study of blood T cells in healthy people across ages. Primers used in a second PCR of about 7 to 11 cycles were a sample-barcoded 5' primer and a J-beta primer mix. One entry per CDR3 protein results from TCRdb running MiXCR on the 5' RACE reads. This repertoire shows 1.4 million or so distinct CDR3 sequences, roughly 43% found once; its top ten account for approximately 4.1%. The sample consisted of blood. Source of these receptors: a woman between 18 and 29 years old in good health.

In DNA, the CDR3 is TGTGCCATCAGTGAACAGGCCGGGGAGCTGTTTTTT. Translated, it gives CAISEQAGELFF. This chain links TRBV10-3 with TRBJ2-2, with D maybe TRBD1 (5 bases). CDR1 and CDR2 (germline): ENHRY, SYGVKD. V lost 3 bases, J lost 6 bases, and 5 bases lay in between. This CDR3 comprises 12 residues.

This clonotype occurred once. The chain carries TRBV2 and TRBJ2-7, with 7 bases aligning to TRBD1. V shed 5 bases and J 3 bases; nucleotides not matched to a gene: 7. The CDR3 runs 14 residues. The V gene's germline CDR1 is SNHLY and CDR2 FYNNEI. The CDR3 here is CASSRQGMVYEQYF. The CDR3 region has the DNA TGTGCCAGCAGTAGACAGGGTATGGTCTACGAGCAGTACTTC. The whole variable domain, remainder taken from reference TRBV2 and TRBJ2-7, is EPEVTQTPSHQVTQMGQEVILRCVPISNHLYFYWYRQILGQKVEFLVSFYNNEISEKSEIFDDQFSVERPDGSNFTLKIRSTKLEDSAMYFCASSRQGMVYEQYFGPGTRLTVT.

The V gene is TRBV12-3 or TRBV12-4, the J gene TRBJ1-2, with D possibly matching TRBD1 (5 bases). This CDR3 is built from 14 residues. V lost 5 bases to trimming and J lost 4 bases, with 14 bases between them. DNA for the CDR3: TGTGCCAGCAGTGTATTCCGGGGGGTCTATGGCTACACCTTC. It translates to CASSVFRGVYGYTF.

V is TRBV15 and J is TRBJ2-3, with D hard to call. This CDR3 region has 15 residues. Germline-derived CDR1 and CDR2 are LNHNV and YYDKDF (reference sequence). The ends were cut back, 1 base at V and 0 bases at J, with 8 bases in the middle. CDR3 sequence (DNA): TGTGCCACCAGCAGAGGAGGAACTAGCACAGATACGCAGTATTTT. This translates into CATSRGGTSTDTQYF.

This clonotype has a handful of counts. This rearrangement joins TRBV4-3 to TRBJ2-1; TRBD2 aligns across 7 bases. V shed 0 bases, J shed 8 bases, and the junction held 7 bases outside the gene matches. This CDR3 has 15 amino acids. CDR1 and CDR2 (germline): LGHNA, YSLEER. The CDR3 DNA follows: TGCGCCAGCAGCCAAGACGAGGCAGGGAGGGATGAGCAGTTCTTC. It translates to CASSQDEAGRDEQFF.

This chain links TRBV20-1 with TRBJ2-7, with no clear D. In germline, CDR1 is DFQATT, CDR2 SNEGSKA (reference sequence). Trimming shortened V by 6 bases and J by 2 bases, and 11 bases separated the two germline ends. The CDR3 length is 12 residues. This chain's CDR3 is CSAPADPYEQYF. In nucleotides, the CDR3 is TGCAGTGCCCCGGCAGACCCCTACGAGCAGTACTTC.

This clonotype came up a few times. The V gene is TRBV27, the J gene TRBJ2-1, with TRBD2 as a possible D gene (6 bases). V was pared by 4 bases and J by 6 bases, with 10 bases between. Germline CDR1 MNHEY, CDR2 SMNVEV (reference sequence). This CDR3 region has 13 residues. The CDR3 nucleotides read TGTGCCAGCAGTTCGACTAGATCCAATGAGCAGTTCTTC. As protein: CASSSTRSNEQFF.

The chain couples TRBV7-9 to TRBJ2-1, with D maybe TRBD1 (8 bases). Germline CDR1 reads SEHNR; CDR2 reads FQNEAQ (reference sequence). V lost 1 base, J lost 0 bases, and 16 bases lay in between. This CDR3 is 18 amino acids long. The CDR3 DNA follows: TGTGCCAGCAGCTTAGAACAGGGGGGGACAAGCTCCTACAATGAGCAGTTCTTC. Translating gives CASSLEQGGTSSYNEQFF.

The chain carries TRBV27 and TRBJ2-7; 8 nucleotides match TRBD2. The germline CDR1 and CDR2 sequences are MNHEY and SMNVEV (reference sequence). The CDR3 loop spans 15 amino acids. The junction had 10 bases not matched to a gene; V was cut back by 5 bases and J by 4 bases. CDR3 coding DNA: TGTGCCAGCAGTCCCGTTAGTAGCGGGAATTACGAGCAGTACTTC. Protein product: CASSPVSSGNYEQYF.

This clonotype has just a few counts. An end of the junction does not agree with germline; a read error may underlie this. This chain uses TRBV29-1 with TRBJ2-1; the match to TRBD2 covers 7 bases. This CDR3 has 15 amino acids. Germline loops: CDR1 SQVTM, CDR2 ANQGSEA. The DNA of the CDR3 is TGCGGCGTTGACTTTCGGCTAGCGGATCACAATGAGCAGTTCTTC. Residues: CGVDFRLADHNEQFF.

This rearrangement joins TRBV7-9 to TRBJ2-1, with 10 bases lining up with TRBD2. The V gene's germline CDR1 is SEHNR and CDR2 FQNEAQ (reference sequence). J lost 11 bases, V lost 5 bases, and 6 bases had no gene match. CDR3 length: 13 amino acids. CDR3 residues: CASSALAGAQQFF. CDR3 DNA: TGTGCCAGCAGCGCCCTAGCGGGAGCTCAGCAGTTCTTC.

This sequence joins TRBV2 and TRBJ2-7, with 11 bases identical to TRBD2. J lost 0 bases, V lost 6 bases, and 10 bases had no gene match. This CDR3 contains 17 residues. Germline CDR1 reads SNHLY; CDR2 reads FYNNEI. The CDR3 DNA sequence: TGTGCCAGCAGGTTGGCTAGCGGGAGGACCAGCTCCTACGAGCAGTACTTC. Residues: CASRLASGRTSSYEQYF.

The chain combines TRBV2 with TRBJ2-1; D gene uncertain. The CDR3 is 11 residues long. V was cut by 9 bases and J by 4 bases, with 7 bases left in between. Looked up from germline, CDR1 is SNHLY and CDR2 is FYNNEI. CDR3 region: CARERYNEQFF. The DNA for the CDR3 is TGTGCCAGGGAAAGGTACAATGAGCAGTTCTTC.

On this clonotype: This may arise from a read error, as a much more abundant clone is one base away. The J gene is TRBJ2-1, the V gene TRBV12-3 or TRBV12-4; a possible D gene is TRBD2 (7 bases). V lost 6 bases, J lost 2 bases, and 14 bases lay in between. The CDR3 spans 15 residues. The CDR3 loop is CASSLRGAAYNEQFF. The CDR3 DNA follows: TGTGCCAGCAGCCTTCGGGGGGCCGCCTACAATGAGCAGTTCTTC.

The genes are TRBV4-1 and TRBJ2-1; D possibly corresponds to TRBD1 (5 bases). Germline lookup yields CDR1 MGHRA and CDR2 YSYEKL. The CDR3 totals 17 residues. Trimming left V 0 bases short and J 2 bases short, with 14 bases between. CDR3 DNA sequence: TGCGCCAGCAGCCAAGATCTAGGGGTAGTAGCCTACAATGAGCAGTTCTTC. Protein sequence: CASSQDLGVVAYNEQFF.